The following is a TCR beta chain sequence with its context. This sample is drawn from a study of blood T cell repertoires in COVID-19. Whole-study context: Samples representing acute and convalescent COVID-19 were sourced from the United States, Italy and Spain. Sources were T cells, B-cell-depleted T cells, or PBMCs; the material itself was cDNA or gDNA.

In the study's own analysis: Amplification of reference gene primers was used by the study to estimate nucleated cell counts. Here immunoSEQ multiplex PCR was the method, and the copy in TCRdb shows in-frame clones only, minus some. That table is the source of V, J and clone size, and D and trimming were worked out from the DNA. This sample has about 190,000 clones, with about 80% found just once. Germline CDR1 SGHKS, CDR2 YYEKEE (reference sequence). The CDR3 loop spans 14 amino acids. V trimming: 4 bases; J trimming: 2 bases; junction bases outside the gene matches: 0. Sample: peripheral blood. The receptor's source is a man between 25 and 39 years old with active or convalescent COVID-19. The genes are TRBV5-5 and TRBJ1-5; TRBD1 aligns across 10 bases. The CDR3 sequence is CASSGTGGNQPQHF. CDR3 bases: TGTGCCAGCAGCGGGACAGGGGGCAATCAGCCCCAGCATTTT.